This record looks at one T cell receptor (beta chain) sequence and its context. Its antigen target is currently unknown. The read comes to an end 3 residues before the CDR3 does, leaving the germline J gene to fill in the end. The data were obtained in a study of TET2 disruption in CD19-targeted CAR T cells (dated by TCRdb to about 2018). As for the study more broadly: Sample numbers were set by the original clinical trial design and sample availability, with no additional inclusion criteria.

What the study reported, not specific to this receptor: Conclusions about the CAR T cells of the patient were based on extensive analysis of a single subject.

The immunoSEQ assay was used to perform TCR beta chain deep sequencing. The study's processing was this. Only productive TCR beta rearrangements were used to compute clonotype frequencies. TCRdb retrieved this table from immuneACCESS and kept in-frame rearrangements only. Not all clones are present; in checked studies, unresolved V genes account for under half, and no reason is known for the remainder. That table gives V, J and clone size, and the DNA gave D and trimming. The sample table on file contains under 30,000 clones. The ten largest clones capture roughly 1.8% of the sample. The sample's treatment or condition label, decoded: autologous CTL019 cells: CD19 CAR with 4-1BB and CD3 zeta domains. TCR zeta and 4-1BB costimulatory signaling domains were built into the CD19 CAR. Leukapheresis was used to collect T cells from peripheral blood for manufacturing CTL019. The DNeasy Blood and Tissue Kit was used to extract genomic DNA from pre-infusion T cells, peripheral blood, or sorted post-infusion T cells.

Inclusive of the bounding cysteine and phenylalanine, the CDR3 is 15 residues long. Of the CDR3's DNA, 36 bases were read; they are in frame from base 1. The germline V gene sets CDR1 to MGHRA and CDR2 to YSYEKL. Relative to germline, V is 0 bases shorter and J is 6 bases shorter, with 13 bases between their ends. Sequencing was performed on CD8- CAR+ T cells sorted from cultured blood T cells, taken for CD19 CAR T cell therapy. The sample's cell subset or site label is to be understood as: CD8-negative CAR-positive T cells from the infusion product. The sequence was collected from a man aged 65 to 79 with chronic lymphocytic leukemia. Recombination connected TRBV4-1 to TRBJ2-3; 6 matching bases give a weak D call of TRBD2. The covered CDR3 bases are TGCGCCAGCAGCCAAGAAGGGCGGGGCGTGGATACG. This gives the protein CASSQEGRGVDT. In full, the CDR3 reads CASSQEGRGVDTQYF.